What follows are 4 T cell receptor beta chains derived from one specimen sequenced in a study of T cell responses to AZD1222 COVID-19 vaccine. Using immunoSEQ multiplex PCR, the repertoire was profiled, and TCRdb retains in-frame clones only, with some absent. The sample carries roughly 100,000 clones, 75% to 90% recorded once. Sequenced material: peripheral blood, taken on day 0 of AZD1222 vaccination. These receptors originate from an adult in good health.

This chain links TRBV12-3 or TRBV12-4 with TRBJ1-3; D not resolved. V lost 5 bases to trimming and J lost 3 bases, with 8 bases between them. CDR3 length: 13 residues. In DNA form, the CDR3 reads TGTGCCAGCAGTCAAACGAGTGGAAACACCATATATTTT. It is translated as CASSQTSGNTIYF.

The V gene is TRBV18, the J gene TRBJ1-2; no clear D. Looked up from germline, CDR1 is KGHSH and CDR2 is LQKENI. The CDR3 is made up of 15 amino acids. V shed 3 bases and J shed 2 bases, with 13 bases lying between them. The CDR3 DNA reads TGTGCCAGCTCACCGAGTATGAACGGGAACTATGGCTACACCTTC. The encoded protein is CASSPSMNGNYGYTF. Looking up the rest from reference TRBV18 and TRBJ1-2 gives the full variable domain: NAGVMQNPRHLVRRRGQEARLRCSPMKGHSHVYWYRQLPEEGLKFMVYLQKENIIDESGMPKERFSAEFPKEGPSILRIQQVVRGDSAAYFCASSPSMNGNYGYTFGSGTRLTVV.

J is TRBJ1-5 and V is TRBV30, with D maybe TRBD1 (6 bases). Trimming pared 0 bases from V and 8 bases from J, leaving 11 bases between. The length of the CDR3 is 13 residues. Germline CDR1 is GTSNPN and CDR2 is SVGIG (reference sequence). The CDR3 coding sequence is TGTGCCTGGAGTGTAGGGGGAGACAAGCCCCAGCATTTT. The encoded protein is CAWSVGGDKPQHF.

This chain connects TRBV9 to TRBJ2-1; 10 positions match TRBD2. The germline V gene encodes CDR1 SGDLS and CDR2 YYNGEE. V lost 0 bases to trimming and J lost 5 bases; unmatched junction nucleotides: 11. This CDR3 contains 18 residues. The CDR3 DNA follows: TGTGCCAGCAGCGTAGTTTCGCTTGGGACTAGCGCGAACAATGAGCAGTTCTTC. Its translation is CASSVVSLGTSANNEQFF.